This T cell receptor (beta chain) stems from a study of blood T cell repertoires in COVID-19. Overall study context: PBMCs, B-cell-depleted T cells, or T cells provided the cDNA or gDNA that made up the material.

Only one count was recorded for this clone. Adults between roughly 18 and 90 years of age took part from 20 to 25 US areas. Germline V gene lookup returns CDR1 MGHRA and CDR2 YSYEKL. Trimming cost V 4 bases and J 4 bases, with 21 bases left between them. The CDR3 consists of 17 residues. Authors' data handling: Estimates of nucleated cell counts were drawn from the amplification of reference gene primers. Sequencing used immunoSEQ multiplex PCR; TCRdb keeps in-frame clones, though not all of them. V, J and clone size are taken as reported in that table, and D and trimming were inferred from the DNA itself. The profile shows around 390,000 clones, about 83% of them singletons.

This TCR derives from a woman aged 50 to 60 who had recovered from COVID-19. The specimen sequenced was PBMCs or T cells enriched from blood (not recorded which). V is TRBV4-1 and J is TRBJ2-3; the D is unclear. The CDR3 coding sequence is TGCGCCAGCAGCCCTGAACAAGGTCGCGGTTTCGCAGATACGCAGTATTTT. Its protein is CASSPEQGRGFADTQYF.